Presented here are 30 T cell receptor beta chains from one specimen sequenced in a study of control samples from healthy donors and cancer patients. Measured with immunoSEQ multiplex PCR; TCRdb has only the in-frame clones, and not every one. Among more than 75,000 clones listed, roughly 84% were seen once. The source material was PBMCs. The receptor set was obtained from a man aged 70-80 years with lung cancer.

The CDR3 spells CASSSTSGGAVTQYF. DNA for the CDR3: TGTGCCAGCAGCTCGACTAGCGGGGGGGCCGTTACGCAGTATTTT. The rearrangement links TRBV7-3 to TRBJ2-3, with TRBD2 identical over 14 bases. CDR1 and CDR2 (germline): SGHTA, FQGTGA. V lost 4 bases to trimming and J lost 8 bases; unmatched junction nucleotides: 5. This CDR3 has 15 residues.

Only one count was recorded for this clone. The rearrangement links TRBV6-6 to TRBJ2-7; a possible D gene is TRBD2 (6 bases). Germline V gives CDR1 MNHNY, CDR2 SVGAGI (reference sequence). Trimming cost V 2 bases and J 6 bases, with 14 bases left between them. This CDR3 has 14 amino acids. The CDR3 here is CASSYGGSNAEQYF. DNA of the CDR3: TGTGCCAGCAGTTACGGAGGGAGCAACGCCGAGCAGTACTTC.

CDR3 bases: TGTGCCAGCAGCTTAACAGGGGCAGATACGCAGTATTTT. Residues: CASSLTGADTQYF. The V gene is TRBV11-2, the J gene TRBJ2-3; 7 nucleotides line up with TRBD1. V shed 2 bases and J 4 bases; nucleotides not matched to a gene: 0. Germline V gene data show CDR1 as SGHAT and CDR2 as FQNNGV. The CDR3 loop spans 13 amino acids.

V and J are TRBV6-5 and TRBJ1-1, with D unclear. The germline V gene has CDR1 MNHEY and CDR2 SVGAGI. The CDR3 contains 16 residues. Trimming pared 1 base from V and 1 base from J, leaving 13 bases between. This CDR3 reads CASSYFHESANTEAFF. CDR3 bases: TGTGCCAGCAGTTACTTTCACGAGTCCGCGAACACTGAAGCTTTCTTT.

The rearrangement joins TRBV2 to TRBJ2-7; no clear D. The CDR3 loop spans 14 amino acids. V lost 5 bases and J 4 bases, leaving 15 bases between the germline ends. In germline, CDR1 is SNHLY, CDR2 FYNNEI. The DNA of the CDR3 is TGTGCCAGCAGTCCCGATTTAACAAAATACGAGCAGTACTTC. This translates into CASSPDLTKYEQYF.

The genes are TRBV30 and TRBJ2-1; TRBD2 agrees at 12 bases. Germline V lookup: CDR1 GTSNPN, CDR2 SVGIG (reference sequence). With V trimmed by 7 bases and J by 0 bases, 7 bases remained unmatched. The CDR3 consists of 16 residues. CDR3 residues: CAYGLAGMSSYNEQFF. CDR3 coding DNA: TGTGCCTATGGACTAGCGGGGATGAGCTCCTACAATGAGCAGTTCTTC.

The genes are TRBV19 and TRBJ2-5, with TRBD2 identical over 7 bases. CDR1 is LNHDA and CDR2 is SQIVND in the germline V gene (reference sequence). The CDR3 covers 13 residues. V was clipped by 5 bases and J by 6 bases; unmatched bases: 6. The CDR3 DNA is TGTGCCAGTAGTGGGGGGGGTGAGAAGACCCAGTACTTC. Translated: CASSGGGEKTQYF.

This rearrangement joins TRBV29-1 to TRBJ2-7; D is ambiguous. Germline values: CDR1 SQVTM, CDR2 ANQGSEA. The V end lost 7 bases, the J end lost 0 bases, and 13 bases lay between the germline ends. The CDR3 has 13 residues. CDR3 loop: CSAAGSGSYEQYF. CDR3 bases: TGCAGCGCCGCAGGATCGGGCTCCTACGAGCAGTACTTC.

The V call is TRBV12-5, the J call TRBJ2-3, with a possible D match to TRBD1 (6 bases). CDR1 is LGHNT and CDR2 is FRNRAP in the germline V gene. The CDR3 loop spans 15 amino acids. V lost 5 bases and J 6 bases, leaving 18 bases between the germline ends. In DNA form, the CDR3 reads TGTGCTAGTGGTCCAGACCCCAGGGGATTGGATACGCAGTATTTT. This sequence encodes CASGPDPRGLDTQYF.

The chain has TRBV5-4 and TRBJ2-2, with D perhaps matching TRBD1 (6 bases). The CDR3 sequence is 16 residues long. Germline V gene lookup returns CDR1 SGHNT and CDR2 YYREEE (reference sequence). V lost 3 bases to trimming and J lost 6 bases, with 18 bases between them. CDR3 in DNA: TGTGCCAGCAGCTCAGGTCAGGGGCGTAGCGCCGGGGAGCTGTTTTTT. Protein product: CASSSGQGRSAGELFF.

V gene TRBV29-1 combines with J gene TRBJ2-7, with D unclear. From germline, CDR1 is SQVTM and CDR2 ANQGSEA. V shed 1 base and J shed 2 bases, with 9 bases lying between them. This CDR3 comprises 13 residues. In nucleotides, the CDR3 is TGCAGCGTTGAAGGTGAAGTGCCCTACGAGCAGTACTTC. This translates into CSVEGEVPYEQYF.

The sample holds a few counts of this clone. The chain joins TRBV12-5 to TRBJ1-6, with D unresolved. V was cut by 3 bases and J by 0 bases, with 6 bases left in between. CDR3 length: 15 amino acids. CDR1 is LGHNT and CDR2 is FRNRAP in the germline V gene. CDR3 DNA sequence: TGTGCTAGTGGTTTCTCAAGCTCCTATAATTCACCCCTCCACTTT. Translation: CASGFSSSYNSPLHF.

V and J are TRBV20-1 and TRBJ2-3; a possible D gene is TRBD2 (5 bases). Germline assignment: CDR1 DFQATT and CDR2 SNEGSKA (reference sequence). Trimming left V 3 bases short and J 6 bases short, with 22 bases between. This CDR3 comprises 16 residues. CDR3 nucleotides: TGCAGTGCTAGTGATTGGACTTCCGCCCCCTCGGATACGCAGTATTTT. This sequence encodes CSASDWTSAPSDTQYF.

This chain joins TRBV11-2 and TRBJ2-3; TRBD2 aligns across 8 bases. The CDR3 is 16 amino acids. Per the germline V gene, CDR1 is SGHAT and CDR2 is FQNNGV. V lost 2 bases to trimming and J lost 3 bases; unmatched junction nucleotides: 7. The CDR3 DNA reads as TGTGCCAGCAGCTTAATGTCGGCTAGCGGGACAGATACGCAGTATTTT. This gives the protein CASSLMSASGTDTQYF.

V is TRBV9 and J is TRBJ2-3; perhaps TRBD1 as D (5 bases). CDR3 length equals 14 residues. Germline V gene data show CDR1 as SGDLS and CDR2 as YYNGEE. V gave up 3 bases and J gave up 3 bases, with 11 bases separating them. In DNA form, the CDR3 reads TGTGCCAGCAGCGGTTCAGGGTGGACAGATACGCAGTATTTT. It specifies CASSGSGWTDTQYF.

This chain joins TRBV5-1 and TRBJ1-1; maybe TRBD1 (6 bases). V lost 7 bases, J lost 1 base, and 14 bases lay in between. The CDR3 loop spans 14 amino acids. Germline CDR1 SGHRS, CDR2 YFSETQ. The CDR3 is CASGGGAPNTEAFF. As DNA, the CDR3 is TGCGCCAGCGGGGGGGGCGCACCGAACACTGAAGCTTTCTTT. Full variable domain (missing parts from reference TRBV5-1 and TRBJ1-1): KAGVTQTPRYLIKTRGQQVTLSCSPISGHRSVSWYQQTPGQGLQFLFEYFSETQRNKGNFPGRFSGRQFSNSRSEMNVSTLELGDSALYLCASGGGAPNTEAFFGQGTRLTVV.

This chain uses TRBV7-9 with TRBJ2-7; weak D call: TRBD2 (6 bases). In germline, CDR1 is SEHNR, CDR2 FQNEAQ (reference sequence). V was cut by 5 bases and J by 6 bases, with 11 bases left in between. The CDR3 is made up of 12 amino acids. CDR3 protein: CASSLTSSEQYF. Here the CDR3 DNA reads TGTGCCAGCAGCCTGACTAGTTCCGAGCAGTACTTC.

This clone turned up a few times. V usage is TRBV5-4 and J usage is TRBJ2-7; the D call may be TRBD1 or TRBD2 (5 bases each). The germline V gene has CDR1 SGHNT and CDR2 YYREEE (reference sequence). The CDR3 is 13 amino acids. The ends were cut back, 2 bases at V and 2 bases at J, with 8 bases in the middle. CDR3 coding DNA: TGTGCCAGCAGCTTAGGGACGACCTACGAGCAGTACTTC. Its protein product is CASSLGTTYEQYF.

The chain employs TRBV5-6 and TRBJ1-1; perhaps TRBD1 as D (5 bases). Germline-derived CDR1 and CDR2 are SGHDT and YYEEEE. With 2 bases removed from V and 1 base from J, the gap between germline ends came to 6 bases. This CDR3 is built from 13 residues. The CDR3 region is CASSFQGNTEAFF. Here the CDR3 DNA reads TGTGCCAGCAGCTTCCAGGGGAACACTGAAGCTTTCTTT.

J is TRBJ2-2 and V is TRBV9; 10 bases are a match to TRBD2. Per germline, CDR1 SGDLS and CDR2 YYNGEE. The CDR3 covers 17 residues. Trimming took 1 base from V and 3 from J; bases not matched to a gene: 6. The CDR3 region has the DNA TGTGCCAGCAGCGTATCGGAGCGGGGGGGCCACACCGGGGAGCTGTTTTTT. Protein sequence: CASSVSERGGHTGELFF.

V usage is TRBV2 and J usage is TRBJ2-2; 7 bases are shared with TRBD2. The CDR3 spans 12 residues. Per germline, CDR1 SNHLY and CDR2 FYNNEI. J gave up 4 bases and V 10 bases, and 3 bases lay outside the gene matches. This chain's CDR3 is CANGGTTGELFF. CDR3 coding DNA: TGTGCCAACGGGGGGACCACCGGGGAGCTGTTTTTT.

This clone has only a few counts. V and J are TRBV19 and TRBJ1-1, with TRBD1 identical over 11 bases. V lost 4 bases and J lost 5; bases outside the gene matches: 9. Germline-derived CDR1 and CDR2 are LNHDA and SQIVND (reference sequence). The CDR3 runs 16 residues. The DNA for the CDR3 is TGTGCCAGTAGTACCGCCGGGACAGGGGGAGGAACTGAAGCTTTCTTT. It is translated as CASSTAGTGGGTEAFF.

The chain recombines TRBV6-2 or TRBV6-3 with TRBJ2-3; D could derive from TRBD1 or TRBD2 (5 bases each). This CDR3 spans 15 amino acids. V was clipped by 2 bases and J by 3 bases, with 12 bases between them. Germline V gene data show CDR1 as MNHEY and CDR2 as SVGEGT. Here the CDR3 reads CASSYGSGRTDTQYF. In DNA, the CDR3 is TGTGCCAGCAGTTACGGTTCGGGACGGACAGATACGCAGTATTTT.

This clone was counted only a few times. CDR3 nucleotides: TGTGCCAGCAGTGATCAGGGGGTCCCTCTAAACACCGGGGAGCTGTTTTTT. Residues: CASSDQGVPLNTGELFF. V gene TRBV25-1 combines with J gene TRBJ2-2; 7 bases line up with TRBD1. The CDR3 spans 17 residues. Germline V gene data show CDR1 as MGHDK and CDR2 as SYGVNS. V lost 3 bases, J lost 2 bases, and 9 bases stayed unmatched.

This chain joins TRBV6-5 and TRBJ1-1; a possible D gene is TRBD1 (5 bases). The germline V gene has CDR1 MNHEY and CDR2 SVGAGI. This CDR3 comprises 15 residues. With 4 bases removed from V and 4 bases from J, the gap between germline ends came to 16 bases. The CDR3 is CASSSGARAGTEAFF. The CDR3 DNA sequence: TGTGCCAGCAGTTCCGGGGCCCGGGCGGGCACTGAAGCTTTCTTT.

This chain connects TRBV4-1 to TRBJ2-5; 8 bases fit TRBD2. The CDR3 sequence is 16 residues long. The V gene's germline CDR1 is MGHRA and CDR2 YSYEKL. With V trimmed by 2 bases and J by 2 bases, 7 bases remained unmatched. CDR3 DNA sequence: TGCGCCAGCAGCCAAAGCAGCGGGGGAGAACAAGAGACCCAGTACTTC. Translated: CASSQSSGGEQETQYF.

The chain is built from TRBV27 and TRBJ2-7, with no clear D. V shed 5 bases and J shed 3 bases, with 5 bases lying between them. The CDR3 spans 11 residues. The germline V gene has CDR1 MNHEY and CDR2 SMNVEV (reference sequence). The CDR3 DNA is TGTGCCAGCAGTCGCGGCTACGAGCAGTACTTC. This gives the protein CASSRGYEQYF.

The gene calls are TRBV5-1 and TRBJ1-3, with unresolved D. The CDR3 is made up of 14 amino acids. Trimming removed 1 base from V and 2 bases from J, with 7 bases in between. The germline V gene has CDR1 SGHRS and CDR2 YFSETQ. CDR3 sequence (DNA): TGCGCCAGCAGCTTGAGTACAGCTGGAAACACCATATATTTT. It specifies CASSLSTAGNTIYF.

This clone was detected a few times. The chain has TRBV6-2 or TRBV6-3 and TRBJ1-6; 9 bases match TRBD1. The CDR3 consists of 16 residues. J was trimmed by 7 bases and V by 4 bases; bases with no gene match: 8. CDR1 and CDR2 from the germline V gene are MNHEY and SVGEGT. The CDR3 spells CASSSQGQGGNSPLHF. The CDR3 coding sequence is TGTGCCAGCAGTTCCCAGGGACAGGGAGGCAATTCACCCCTCCACTTT.

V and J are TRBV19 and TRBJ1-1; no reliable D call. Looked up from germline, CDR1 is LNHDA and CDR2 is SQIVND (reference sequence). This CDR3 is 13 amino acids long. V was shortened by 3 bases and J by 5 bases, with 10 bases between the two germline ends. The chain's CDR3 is CASSMGVVTEAFF. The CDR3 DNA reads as TGTGCCAGTAGTATGGGTGTAGTGACTGAAGCTTTCTTT.